This T cell receptor beta chain is drawn from a study of shared clonotypes between healthy human individuals. The study, taken as a whole, reports: Naive subsets generally exceeded memory subsets in estimated richness. Non-shared clonotypes were found to have lower generation probabilities than the clonotypes that were shared by all four of the sorted-subset donors.

The naive CD8 subset, CD45RO-negative cells positively selected for CCR7, excluded terminally differentiated effector memory CD45RA+ cells. Libraries were prepared by immunoSEQ multiplex PCR; TCRdb keeps only in-frame clonotypes and omits some of them. The table lists around 700,000 clones, about 90% of them singletons. Germline V gene sequence: CDR1 LGHNA, CDR2 YSLEER. CDR3 length: 17 residues. V was clipped by 1 base and J by 0 bases, with 16 bases between them. On this clone itself: Its antigen is not known.

The receptor was derived from a man younger than 40 in good health. The chain has TRBV4-3 and TRBJ2-7, with D perhaps TRBD1 or TRBD2 (5 bases each). Sequenced sample: naive CD8+ T cells sorted from blood. CDR3 amino acids: CASSQAVERGSSYEQYF. DNA for the CDR3: TGCGCCAGCAGCCAAGCCGTCGAACGGGGCAGCTCCTACGAGCAGTACTTC.